Presented here are 30 T cell receptor beta chains from one specimen sequenced in a study of cytomegalovirus exposure and HLA in healthy donors. The primer mix had 60 Vbeta and 13 Jbeta primers. Assay: immunoSEQ multiplex PCR; the TCRdb copy retains only in-frame clones and omits some. The sample contains hundreds of thousands of clones, over 60% of which appear only once. What was sequenced was PBMCs. The receptors shown here come from a male donor in good health and CMV-seronegative.

In this sample, this clone turned up once. The chain employs TRBV7-6 and TRBJ2-1, with TRBD2 matching over 10 bases. Germline lookup yields CDR1 SGHVS and CDR2 FNYEAQ. Losses at the gene ends were 7 bases for V and 7 bases for J; bases not matched to a gene: 10. This CDR3 is built from 15 residues. CDR3 in amino acids: CASTQVVAGGNEQFF. DNA of the CDR3: TGTGCCAGCACCCAGGTGGTAGCGGGAGGAAATGAGCAGTTCTTC.

The chain links TRBV4-1 to TRBJ1-6; 8 bases map to TRBD1. V lost 1 base, J lost 10 bases, and 12 bases stayed unmatched. There are 17 residues in the CDR3. Germline-derived CDR1 and CDR2 are MGHRA and YSYEKL. CDR3 sequence (DNA): TGCGCCAGCAGCCAAGCCGGCAGGGGGCGCTTTGGGTCACCCCTCCACTTT. Protein product: CASSQAGRGRFGSPLHF.

DNA for the CDR3: TGTGCCAGCGCTAGCTGGCGACGCCTAAACACCGGGGAGCTGTTTTTT. Protein product: CASASWRRLNTGELFF. The J gene is TRBJ2-2, the V gene TRBV27, with a possible D match to TRBD2 (5 bases). Between the trimmed V and J ends, which lost 8 bases and 2 bases, there was a span of 18 bases. The CDR3 is 16 residues long. Germline loops: CDR1 MNHEY, CDR2 SMNVEV (reference sequence).

This clone has only a few counts. The gene calls are TRBV19 and TRBJ1-3; a weak D match, TRBD1 (6 bases). This CDR3 has 14 residues. Germline V gene lookup returns CDR1 LNHDA and CDR2 SQIVND (reference sequence). Deletions cut 3 bases from V and 0 bases from J, with 6 bases between. The CDR3 DNA sequence: TGTGCCAGTAGTATGGGACACTCTGGAAACACCATATATTTT. Residues: CASSMGHSGNTIYF.

This clone was detected once. The genes are TRBV7-3 and TRBJ2-7; D possibly corresponds to TRBD2 (5 bases). The V and J ends lost 2 bases and 0 bases respectively, with 8 bases between them. Germline V CDR1 and CDR2: SGHTA, FQGTGA. CDR3 size: 14 residues. The CDR3 DNA reads as TGTGCCAGCAGCTTACTAGCCTCCTCCTACGAGCAGTACTTC. Protein: CASSLLASSYEQYF.

DNA for the CDR3: TGTGCCAGCAGCTCGGGACAGGGAGCGAATTCACCCCTCCACTTT. It encodes CASSSGQGANSPLHF. This chain connects TRBV7-2 to TRBJ1-6, with TRBD1 matching over 9 bases. The CDR3 contains 15 residues. With V trimmed by 4 bases and J by 7 bases, 5 bases remained unmatched. Looked up from germline, CDR1 is SGHTA and CDR2 is FQGNSA.

The chain carries TRBV19 and TRBJ2-5, with 9 bases that match TRBD1. Germline lookup yields CDR1 LNHDA and CDR2 SQIVND (reference sequence). This CDR3 contains 14 residues. Losses at the gene ends were 1 base for V and 5 bases for J; bases not matched to a gene: 2. CDR3 DNA: TGTGCCAGTAGTATAGGGACAGGGGAGGAGACCCAGTACTTC. Protein: CASSIGTGEETQYF.

The chain couples TRBV6-6 to TRBJ1-3; D possibly corresponds to TRBD1 (5 bases). V was shortened by 0 bases and J by 8 bases, with 14 bases between the two germline ends. Germline V CDR1 and CDR2: MNHNY, SVGAGI (reference sequence). The CDR3 totals 15 residues. CDR3 loop: CASSYSRGLGDTIYF. The CDR3 bases are TGTGCCAGCAGTTACTCGCGGGGCTTGGGGGACACCATATATTTT.

The gene calls are TRBV7-9 and TRBJ2-7, with 7 bases matching TRBD1. This CDR3 is built from 17 residues. Germline loops: CDR1 SEHNR, CDR2 FQNEAQ (reference sequence). The ends lost 2 bases at V and 2 bases at J; junction bases unmatched: 12. The CDR3 sequence: CASSLKSPGQITYEQYF. The CDR3 DNA reads TGTGCCAGCAGCTTAAAGTCCCCGGGACAGATTACCTACGAGCAGTACTTC.

The genes are TRBV5-6 and TRBJ2-2; D gene uncertain. The CDR3 contains 12 residues. V lost 0 bases, J lost 6 bases, and 3 bases lay in between. CDR1 and CDR2 (germline): SGHDT, YYEEEE. The CDR3, as DNA: TGTGCCAGCAGCTTGGCGTCCGGGGAGCTGTTTTTT. Protein: CASSLASGELFF.

V usage is TRBV5-1 and J usage is TRBJ2-1; D is uncertain. The CDR3 covers 15 residues. Trimming took off 4 bases at V and 0 bases at J, with 11 bases between the two ends. Per germline, CDR1 SGHRS and CDR2 YFSETQ. In DNA, the CDR3 is TGCGCCAGCAGCATACCCTTCGGCTCCTACAATGAGCAGTTCTTC. This gives the protein CASSIPFGSYNEQFF.

The chain links TRBV7-3 to TRBJ2-3; D gene ambiguous. The CDR3 contains 14 residues. V was clipped by 1 base and J by 4 bases, with 9 bases between them. Looked up from germline, CDR1 is SGHTA and CDR2 is FQGTGA. DNA of the CDR3: TGTGCCAGCAGCTTAATCAGTACGTCAGATACGCAGTATTTT. It encodes CASSLISTSDTQYF.

This clone has just one count. This chain links TRBV7-9 with TRBJ2-7; 8 nucleotides align to TRBD2. The CDR3 is 16 amino acids. Trimming took 4 bases from V and 5 from J; bases not matched to a gene: 13. Germline assignment: CDR1 SEHNR and CDR2 FQNEAQ (reference sequence). The CDR3 DNA is TGTGCCAGCAGCTACACGGGGGGGGCCGGATATAACGAGCAGTACTTC. This codes for CASSYTGGAGYNEQYF.

The rearrangement links TRBV4-1 to TRBJ1-2; TRBD1 agrees at 7 bases. Germline assignment: CDR1 MGHRA and CDR2 YSYEKL. This CDR3 has 13 residues. V lost 4 bases to trimming and J lost 5 bases; unmatched junction nucleotides: 4. The CDR3 nucleotides are TGCGCCAGCAGCCGAGAGACAGGGTATGGCTACACCTTC. Translating gives CASSRETGYGYTF.

V gene TRBV5-5 combines with J gene TRBJ1-2; 7 bases fit TRBD1. Germline CDR1 reads SGHKS; CDR2 reads YYEKEE (reference sequence). Trimming at V came to 5 bases and at J to 5 bases, leaving 18 bases not matched to a gene. CDR3 length: 17 residues. The CDR3 reads CASRNSGTDYKGYGYTF. DNA of the CDR3: TGTGCCAGCAGAAACTCCGGGACAGACTATAAAGGGTATGGCTACACCTTC.

This clone was recorded a few times. This chain uses TRBV12-5 with TRBJ2-7, with TRBD1 as a possible D gene (5 bases). Germline V gene data show CDR1 as LGHNT and CDR2 as FRNRAP. This CDR3 spans 20 amino acids. The V end was cut by 0 bases, the J end by 4 bases, with 28 bases between. The CDR3, as DNA: TGTGCTAGTGGTTTGGTAATCGGCGTATCTAGGGGCGACCCCAATTACGAGCAGTACTTC. This sequence encodes CASGLVIGVSRGDPNYEQYF. Full variable domain (remainder filled in from reference TRBV12-5 and TRBJ2-7): DARVTQTPRHKVTEMGQEVTMRCQPILGHNTVFWYRQTMMQGLELLAYFRNRAPLDDSGMPKDRFSAEMPDATLATLKIQPSEPRDSAVYFCASGLVIGVSRGDPNYEQYFGPGTRLTVT.

The CDR3 nucleotides are TGTGCCAGCAGCCAGGCTGGAGAGACCCAGTACTTC. Amino acid sequence: CASSQAGETQYF. This chain uses TRBV11-2 with TRBJ2-5; no definite D call. Trimming shortened V by 5 bases and J by 4 bases, and 8 bases separated the two germline ends. This CDR3 is 12 amino acids long. The germline V gene has CDR1 SGHAT and CDR2 FQNNGV. The entire variable domain, with the rest obtained from reference TRBV11-2 and TRBJ2-5, is as follows: EAGVAQSPRYKIIEKRQSVAFWCNPISGHATLYWYQQILGQGPKLLIQFQNNGVVDDSQLPKDRFSAERLKGVDSTLKIQPAKLEDSAVYLCASSQAGETQYFGPGTRLLVL.

The V gene is TRBV27, the J gene TRBJ1-1; weak D call: TRBD1 (6 bases). The V and J ends lost 6 bases and 3 bases respectively, with 14 bases between them. The germline V gene has CDR1 MNHEY and CDR2 SMNVEV (reference sequence). The CDR3 loop spans 14 amino acids. CDR3 sequence (DNA): TGTGCCAGCAGCCCACAGGGTGGGTACACTGAAGCTTTCTTT. It is translated as CASSPQGGYTEAFF.

J is TRBJ2-5 and V is TRBV12-5; 8 bases fit TRBD2. CDR1 and CDR2 (germline): LGHNT, FRNRAP. V was pared by 4 bases and J by 5 bases, with 6 bases of the junction left unmatched. The CDR3 has 14 amino acids. CDR3 sequence (DNA): TGTGCTAGTGGTTCGACTAGCGTTTCCGAGACCCAGTACTTC. Protein: CASGSTSVSETQYF. The whole variable domain, filled in from reference TRBV12-5 and TRBJ2-5, reads DARVTQTPRHKVTEMGQEVTMRCQPILGHNTVFWYRQTMMQGLELLAYFRNRAPLDDSGMPKDRFSAEMPDATLATLKIQPSEPRDSAVYFCASGSTSVSETQYFGPGTRLLVL.

This chain joins TRBV4-3 and TRBJ2-1; TRBD1 agrees at 10 bases. V gave up 0 bases and J gave up 9 bases; unmatched junction bases: 8. The CDR3 runs to 16 residues. The germline gives CDR1 LGHNA, CDR2 YSLEER. In nucleotides, the CDR3 is TGCGCCAGCAGCCAAGAAGCAACGGGACAGGGGAGTGAGCAGTTCTTC. The encoded protein is CASSQEATGQGSEQFF.

This clone was seen once. The J gene is TRBJ2-2, the V gene TRBV6-6; tentative D call: TRBD2 (6 bases). The CDR3 length is 15 residues. The V end was cut by 6 bases, the J end by 4 bases, with 15 bases between. Looked up from germline, CDR1 is MNHNY and CDR2 is SVGAGI (reference sequence). CDR3 sequence reads: CASRLLTEGTGELFF. The CDR3 DNA is TGTGCCAGCAGACTTTTAACGGAGGGCACCGGGGAGCTGTTTTTT.

About this clone itself: At the DNA level, this CDR3 is encoded by other sequences in the same sample as well. The genes are TRBV5-1 and TRBJ2-5, with TRBD1 identical over 7 bases. The junction had 2 bases not matched to a gene; V was cut back by 4 bases and J by 2 bases. Germline V gene lookup returns CDR1 SGHRS and CDR2 YFSETQ. This CDR3 has 13 residues. The chain's CDR3 is CASSLGQQETQYF. The CDR3 DNA reads as TGCGCCAGCAGCCTGGGACAGCAAGAGACCCAGTACTTC.

The rearrangement links TRBV7-2 to TRBJ1-3; 7 nucleotides match TRBD1. This CDR3 contains 12 residues. With V trimmed by 3 bases and J by 9 bases, 2 bases remained unmatched. Germline CDR1 reads SGHTA; CDR2 reads FQGNSA. The CDR3 loop reads CASSLGQSTIYF. The CDR3 region has the DNA TGTGCCAGCAGCTTGGGACAGTCCACCATATATTTT.

This chain joins TRBV2 and TRBJ1-5; tentative D call: TRBD1 (6 bases). Germline-derived CDR1 and CDR2 are SNHLY and FYNNEI. This CDR3 has 15 residues. V shed 6 bases and J shed 7 bases, with 19 bases lying between them. The CDR3 coding sequence is TGTGCCAGCAGCCAAGATCAGGGGTGGAAACAGCCCCAGCATTTT. Translating it yields CASSQDQGWKQPQHF.

The chain uses TRBV19 and TRBJ2-7; TRBD1 agrees at 10 bases. The CDR3 extends over 14 amino acids. V lost 6 bases to trimming and J lost 3 bases; unmatched junction nucleotides: 5. Germline lookup yields CDR1 LNHDA and CDR2 SQIVND (reference sequence). This chain's CDR3 is CASSRQGAIYEQYF. The CDR3, as DNA: TGTGCCAGTAGCCGACAGGGGGCCATCTACGAGCAGTACTTC.

The chain joins TRBV9 to TRBJ1-1, with TRBD1 matching over 7 bases. The J segment lost 2 bases and the V segment lost 3 bases, leaving 10 bases of the junction unmatched. Germline V gives CDR1 SGDLS, CDR2 YYNGEE. This CDR3 is built from 16 residues. The CDR3 spells CASSGDPGQRNTEAFF. The CDR3 bases are TGTGCCAGCAGCGGAGATCCGGGACAGAGAAACACTGAAGCTTTCTTT.

V is TRBV27 and J is TRBJ2-1; 11 bases line up with TRBD2. The J segment lost 10 bases and the V segment lost 0 bases, leaving 8 bases of the junction unmatched. This CDR3 region has 16 residues. Germline V CDR1 and CDR2: MNHEY, SMNVEV (reference sequence). The CDR3 DNA reads TGTGCCAGCAGTTTATCGGGGACTAGCGGAGGGTTCGAGCAGTTCTTC. It codes for CASSLSGTSGGFEQFF.

This chain joins TRBV4-3 and TRBJ2-7, with TRBD2 matching over 9 bases. J gave up 2 bases and V 1 base, and 6 bases lay outside the gene matches. Germline CDR1 and CDR2: LGHNA and YSLEER. The CDR3 spans 16 residues. Written as DNA, the CDR3 is TGCGCCAGCAGCCAAGGGGCTAGCGGGGATCCCTACGAGCAGTACTTC. Translating it yields CASSQGASGDPYEQYF.

The rearrangement uses TRBV11-2 and TRBJ1-2; 8 nucleotides agree with TRBD1. The ends lost 4 bases at V and 5 bases at J; junction bases unmatched: 6. Germline V gene data show CDR1 as SGHAT and CDR2 as FQNNGV. The CDR3 length is 14 residues. CDR3 in DNA: TGTGCCAGCAGCTCCCGGACAGGGAGGTATGGCTACACCTTC. Amino acids: CASSSRTGRYGYTF. The whole variable domain, remainder taken from reference TRBV11-2 and TRBJ1-2, is EAGVAQSPRYKIIEKRQSVAFWCNPISGHATLYWYQQILGQGPKLLIQFQNNGVVDDSQLPKDRFSAERLKGVDSTLKIQPAKLEDSAVYLCASSSRTGRYGYTFGSGTRLTVV.

J is TRBJ1-6 and V is TRBV6-5, with TRBD1 identical over 8 bases. The CDR3 loop spans 14 amino acids. Germline V gene sequence: CDR1 MNHEY, CDR2 SVGAGI. The V and J ends lost 2 bases and 14 bases, in that order; junction bases with no gene match: 8. The CDR3 protein is CASSYIGQGITLHF. The CDR3 DNA sequence: TGTGCCAGCAGTTACATAGGACAGGGTATAACCCTCCACTTT.